The clone carrying this T cell receptor beta chain was found a few times. Its antigen remains unknown. The table came from immunoSEQ multiplex PCR; TCRdb's copy has only in-frame clones and leaves some out. The sample records about 100,000 clones, roughly 84% being singletons. The source of the sample is a study of graft-versus-host responses after intestinal transplantation. The V and J ends lost 5 bases and 3 bases respectively, with 16 bases between them. Per the germline V gene, CDR1 is WNHNN and CDR2 is SYGVQD (reference sequence). This CDR3 region has 15 residues. Overall study results and limits: Declining HvG levels early post-transplant were linked to peak circulating GvH clone levels. Allograft clonal ratios (graft-versus-host to host-versus-graft) were high in patients who had graft-donor T cell macrochimerism.

This rearrangement joins TRBV10-1 to TRBJ1-1; D gene unclear. The receptor comes from a human donor who received an intestinal transplant. Material: unstimulated CD4+ T cells sorted from spleen or lymph node cells, obtained before intestinal transplant. The CDR3 protein is CASSPRSDGHTEAFF. The DNA of the CDR3 is TGCGCCAGCAGTCCCCGTTCTGACGGGCACACTGAAGCTTTCTTT.